The text below deals with one T cell receptor (beta chain). Its specificity is not known. The data originate from a study of T cell repertoires in cytomegalovirus infection. TCRdb re-called the reads through MiXCR, storing one row per CDR3 protein. The profile shows around 540,000 distinct CDR3 sequences, around 30% of them singletons. Germline values: CDR1 DFQATT, CDR2 SNEGSKA (reference sequence). This CDR3 has 17 residues. V shed 6 bases, J shed 12 bases, and the junction held 26 bases outside the gene matches. Study-wide findings and caveats: CMV carriers with the relevant HLA were identified by cumulative public TCR beta family frequency. HLA-C-restricted CMV-specific TCR beta clonotypes were dominant in the ex vivo response.

The receptor comes from a human donor in good health (CMV status not recorded). Some clones in this sample may be carry-over from other donors' samples. The input for sequencing was cultured PBMCs, taken from culture after CMV antigen stimulation. The chain combines TRBV20-1 with TRBJ2-1, with TRBD2 matching 7 bases. CDR3 loop: CSAIRQGKWRERFAQFF. The CDR3 region has the DNA TGCAGTGCGATAAGGCAAGGGAAGTGGCGGGAGCGGTTCGCGCAGTTCTTC.